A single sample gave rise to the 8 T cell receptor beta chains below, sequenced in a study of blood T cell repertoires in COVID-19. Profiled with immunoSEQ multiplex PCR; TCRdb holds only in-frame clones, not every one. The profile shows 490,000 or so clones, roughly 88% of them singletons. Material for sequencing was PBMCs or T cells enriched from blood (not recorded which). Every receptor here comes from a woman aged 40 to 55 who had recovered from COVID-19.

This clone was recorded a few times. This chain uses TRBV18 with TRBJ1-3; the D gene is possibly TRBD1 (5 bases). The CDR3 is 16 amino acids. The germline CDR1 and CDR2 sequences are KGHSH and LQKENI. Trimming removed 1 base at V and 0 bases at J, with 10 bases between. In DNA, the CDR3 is TGTGCCAGCTCACCACTTGGGACTACCTCTGGAAACACCATATATTTT. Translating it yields CASSPLGTTSGNTIYF.

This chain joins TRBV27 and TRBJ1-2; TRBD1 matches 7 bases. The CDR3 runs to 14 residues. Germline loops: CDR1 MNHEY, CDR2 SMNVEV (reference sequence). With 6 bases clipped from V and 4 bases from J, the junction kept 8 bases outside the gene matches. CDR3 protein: CASRGDSYSYGYTF. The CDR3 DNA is TGTGCCAGCAGGGGGGACAGTTATAGCTATGGCTACACCTTC.

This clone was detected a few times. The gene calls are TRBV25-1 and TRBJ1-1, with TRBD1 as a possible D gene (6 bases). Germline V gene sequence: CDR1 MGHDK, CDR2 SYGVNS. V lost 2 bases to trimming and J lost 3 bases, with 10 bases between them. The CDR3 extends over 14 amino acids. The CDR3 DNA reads TGTGCCAGCAGTGAACCAGGGGTGGACACTGAAGCTTTCTTT. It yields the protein CASSEPGVDTEAFF.

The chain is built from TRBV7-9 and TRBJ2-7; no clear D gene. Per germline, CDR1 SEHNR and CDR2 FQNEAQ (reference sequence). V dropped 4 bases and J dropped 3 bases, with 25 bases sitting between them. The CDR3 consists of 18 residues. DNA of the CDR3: TGTGCCAGCAGCTCCACCCCTCTCCCGATGTCTATCTACTACGAGCAGTACTTC. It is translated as CASSSTPLPMSIYYEQYF.

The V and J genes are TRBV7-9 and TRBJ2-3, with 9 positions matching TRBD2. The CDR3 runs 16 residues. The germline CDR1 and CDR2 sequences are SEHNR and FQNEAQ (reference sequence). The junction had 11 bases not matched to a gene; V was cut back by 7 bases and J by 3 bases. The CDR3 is CASTPFSGSPTDTQYF. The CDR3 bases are TGTGCCAGCACCCCTTTTAGCGGGAGCCCAACAGATACGCAGTATTTT.

CDR3 in amino acids: CASSPTGLAQPQHF. In DNA, the CDR3 is TGTGCCAGCAGCCCGACAGGGTTGGCTCAGCCCCAGCATTTT. V and J are TRBV7-8 and TRBJ1-5; 7 bases fit TRBD1. The CDR3 covers 14 residues. Germline trimming cut 5 bases from V and 6 bases from J; bases unmatched to any gene: 7. Germline V CDR1 and CDR2: SGHVS, FQNEAQ.

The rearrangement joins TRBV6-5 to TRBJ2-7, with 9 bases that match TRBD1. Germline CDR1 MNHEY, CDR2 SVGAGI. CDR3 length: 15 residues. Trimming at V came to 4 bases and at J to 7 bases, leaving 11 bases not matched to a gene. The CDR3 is CASSSSRTGDYEQYF. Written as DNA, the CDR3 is TGTGCCAGCAGTTCCTCTCGGACAGGGGATTATGAGCAGTACTTC.

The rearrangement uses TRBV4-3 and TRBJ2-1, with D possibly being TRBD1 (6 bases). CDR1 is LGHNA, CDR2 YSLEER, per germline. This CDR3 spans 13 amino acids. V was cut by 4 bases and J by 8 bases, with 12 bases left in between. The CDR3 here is CASSPYRDHEQFF. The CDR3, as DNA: TGCGCCAGCAGCCCTTACAGGGACCATGAGCAGTTCTTC.